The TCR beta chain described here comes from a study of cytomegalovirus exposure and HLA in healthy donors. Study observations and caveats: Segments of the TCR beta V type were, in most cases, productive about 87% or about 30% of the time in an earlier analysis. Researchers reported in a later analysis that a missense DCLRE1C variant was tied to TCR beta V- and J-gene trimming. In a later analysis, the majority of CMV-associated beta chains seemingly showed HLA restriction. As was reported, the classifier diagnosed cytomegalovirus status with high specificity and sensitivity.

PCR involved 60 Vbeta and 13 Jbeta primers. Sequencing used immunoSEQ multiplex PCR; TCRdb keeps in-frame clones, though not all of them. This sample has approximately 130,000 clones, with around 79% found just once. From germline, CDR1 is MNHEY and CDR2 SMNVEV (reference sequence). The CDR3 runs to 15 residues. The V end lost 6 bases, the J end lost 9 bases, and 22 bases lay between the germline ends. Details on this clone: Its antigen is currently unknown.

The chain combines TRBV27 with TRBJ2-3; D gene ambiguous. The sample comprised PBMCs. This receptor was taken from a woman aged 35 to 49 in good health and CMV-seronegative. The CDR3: CASSFPGSQSYTQYF. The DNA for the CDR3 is TGTGCCAGCAGCTTCCCCGGGTCGCAGTCGTACACGCAGTATTTT.